This TCR beta chain comes out of a study of T cells in Graves' hyperthyroidism and ophthalmopathy. Study summary: Sampling of peripheral blood happened at initial diagnosis, prior to any treatment. Study-wide results and limits: Most expanded thyroid clonotypes above 0.001 also appeared in blood.

About this clonotype itself: Its antigen is not identified.

Graves' hyperthyroidism qualified as stable when ophthalmopathy did not progress within 18 months. These patients, aged 18 to 65, had recently diagnosed hyperthyroidism lasting under 2 months. Amplification yielded TCR beta CDR3 regions, with RNA transcripts as the source. First-round RT-PCR of the TCR CDR3 relied on the HTBI primer set. From the multiplex PCR reads, TCRdb called clonotypes with MiXCR, one entry per CDR3 protein. The table lists about 560,000 distinct CDR3 sequences, roughly a sixth of them singletons. The germline V gene has CDR1 LGHNA and CDR2 YSLEER. V lost 0 bases and J lost 5; bases outside the gene matches: 3. This CDR3 has 15 residues.

The origin of this receptor is a woman aged 18 to 35 with Graves' hyperthyroidism. Sequencing was carried out using blood. The J gene is TRBJ2-5, the V gene TRBV4-3; 10 nucleotides agree with TRBD1. CDR3 sequence (DNA): TGCGCCAGCAGCCAAGACGGGACAGGGGCTGAGACCCAGTACTTC. This gives the protein CASSQDGTGAETQYF.